This TCR beta chain stems from a study of cytomegalovirus exposure and HLA in healthy donors. General observations from the study: As a later analysis showed, a missense DCLRE1C variant was linked to trimming of TCR beta V- and J-genes.

In the PCR, 60 Vbeta and 13 Jbeta primers were used. Clones were sequenced by immunoSEQ multiplex PCR, and TCRdb holds only the in-frame ones, with some missing. The table lists 90,000 to 100,000 clones. Germline CDR1 is MNHEY and CDR2 is SMNVEV (reference sequence). The CDR3 covers 16 residues. Trimming took 5 bases from V and 3 from J; bases not matched to a gene: 8. As for this clone: Its target is unknown.

The sample taken for sequencing was PBMCs. The clonotype was recovered from a woman in her 30s in good health and CMV-seronegative. This rearrangement joins TRBV27 to TRBJ2-7, with 12 positions matching TRBD2. The CDR3 protein is CASSRETSGGYYEQYF. The CDR3 DNA is TGTGCCAGCAGTAGAGAGACTAGCGGGGGATACTACGAGCAGTACTTC.